The 2 T cell receptor beta chains given below trace back to one sample, sequenced in a study of CDR3 diversity in severe acne (dated by TCRdb to between 2018 and 2021). Libraries were prepared through PCR. Instrument on record: Illumina HiSeq 2000. The public reads were run again by TCRdb, first through fastp at Q25 and then through MiXCR, and only productive beta chains were kept. Every entry covers one CDR3 protein and lists the most common genes and DNA from its rows. The sample yields more than 85,000 distinct CDR3 sequences; about half were counted once. The biggest ten clones account for around 12% of the sample. Sequencing was performed on blood. The receptor set was obtained from a male donor with acne.

In the case of this clonotype: This likely comes from a read error, as the CDR3 has no conserved phenylalanine or tryptophan at its end. The DNA is omitted, as the CDR3 cannot be located on it reliably, and the CDR3 follows TCRdb's listing. V usage is TRBV12-3 or TRBV12-4 and J usage is TRBJ2-7; TRBD1 is the table's D call and was not checked against the DNA. The CDR3 is 14 residues long, counting both termini. The CDR3 sequence: CASSDRAGGLAQCG.

This clonotype was found many times. The rearrangement uses TRBV20-1 and TRBJ2-7; 8 nucleotides agree with TRBD2. Germline CDR1 DFQATT, CDR2 SNEGSKA (reference sequence). V was pared by 2 bases and J by 5 bases, with 8 bases of the junction left unmatched. The CDR3 covers 14 residues. The CDR3 sequence is CSARPGGDFHEQYF. The CDR3 DNA follows: TGCAGTGCTAGACCGGGGGGGGATTTCCACGAGCAGTACTTC.